This T cell receptor beta chain was documented in a study of cytomegalovirus exposure and HLA in healthy donors. Primers: 60 Vbeta forward and 13 Jbeta reverse. Repertoires were generated with immunoSEQ multiplex PCR, while TCRdb's copy carries only in-frame clones and drops some. Recorded for this sample: approximately 210,000 clones. Germline CDR1 is SGHAT and CDR2 is FQNNGV. With V trimmed by 3 bases and J by 4 bases, 8 bases remained unmatched. This CDR3 spans 16 amino acids. Study observations and caveats: What a later analysis showed was that several of the most significant clusters appeared linked to common viral pathogens.

As for this clone: Its antigen is unknown.

The chain links TRBV11-2 to TRBJ2-7, with 11 bases lining up with TRBD2. The sample taken for sequencing was PBMCs. This clonotype was obtained from a woman aged 25 to 39 in good health and CMV-seropositive. The CDR3 protein is CASSLGMGLAVYEQYF. In nucleotides, the CDR3 is TGTGCCAGCAGCTTGGGGATGGGACTAGCGGTATACGAGCAGTACTTC.